This TCR beta chain was found in a study of cytomegalovirus exposure and HLA in healthy donors. The wider study: Roughly four fifths of several hundred genotyped donors fell in the Caucasian-associated ancestry cluster. Study-level results: A later analysis by the authors found several of the most significant clusters apparently linked to common viral pathogens.

The CDR3 consists of 14 residues. The germline V gene encodes CDR1 SGHNT and CDR2 YYREEE (reference sequence). V was cut by 1 base and J by 3 bases, with 10 bases left in between. To note about this clone: Its antigen is currently unknown.

PCR was performed using 60 Vbeta and 13 Jbeta primers. Clones were sequenced by immunoSEQ multiplex PCR, and TCRdb holds only the in-frame ones, with some missing. The table shows 110,000 to 150,000 clones, with 75% occurring only once. The V gene is TRBV5-4, the J gene TRBJ1-1; D remains ambiguous. Sequencing was performed on PBMCs. The clonotype originates from a man aged 25-45 years in good health and CMV-seronegative. CDR3 amino acids: CASSLRVADTEAFF. CDR3 sequence (DNA): TGTGCCAGCAGCTTGAGGGTAGCGGACACTGAAGCTTTCTTT. Based on the CDR3 plus reference TRBV5-4 and TRBJ1-1, the full variable domain is ETGVTQSPTHLIKTRGQQVTLRCSSQSGHNTVSWYQQALGQGPQFIFQYYREEENGRGNFPPRFSGLQFPNYSSELNVNALELDDSALYLCASSLRVADTEAFFGQGTRLTVV.